This passage covers 27 T cell receptor beta chains from one sample sequenced in a study of siplizumab effects on memory and regulatory T cells. Using immunoSEQ multiplex PCR, the repertoire was profiled, and TCRdb retains in-frame clones only, with some absent. This repertoire shows 100,000 or so clones, about 90% found once; its top ten account for 12%. The sample comprised non-Treg CD4+ T cells sorted from blood. Receptors originate from a human donor in good health.

The rearrangement uses TRBV6-6 and TRBJ2-7, with D possibly being TRBD2 (6 bases). There are 16 residues in the CDR3. CDR1 and CDR2 from the germline V gene are MNHNY and SVGAGI (reference sequence). V dropped 6 bases and J dropped 4 bases, with 22 bases sitting between them. The CDR3 reads CASSYGPQGGGYEQYF. The DNA of the CDR3 is TGTGCCAGCAGCTATGGGCCCCAGGGAGGCGGGTACGAGCAGTACTTC.

The CDR3 sequence is CASSPGLAGGDTQYF. In DNA, the CDR3 is TGTGCCAGCAGTCCGGGACTAGCGGGAGGGGATACGCAGTATTTT. The V call is TRBV2, the J call TRBJ2-3, with 16 positions matching TRBD2. The junction had 2 bases not matched to a gene; V was cut back by 5 bases and J by 6 bases. Germline CDR1 and CDR2: SNHLY and FYNNEI. The CDR3 loop spans 15 amino acids.

V is TRBV19 and J is TRBJ2-7; 7 bases map to TRBD1. The CDR3 spans 15 residues. CDR1 and CDR2 (germline): LNHDA, SQIVND (reference sequence). V lost 6 bases, J lost 0 bases, and 8 bases stayed unmatched. The CDR3 reads CASRRGGPSSYEQYF. Written as DNA, the CDR3 is TGTGCCAGTAGGCGAGGGGGCCCCAGCTCCTACGAGCAGTACTTC.

The genes are TRBV9 and TRBJ2-6; D gene uncertain. The ends were cut back, 2 bases at V and 12 bases at J, with 3 bases in the middle. This CDR3 comprises 10 residues. Germline V gives CDR1 SGDLS, CDR2 YYNGEE. The DNA for the CDR3 is TGTGCCAGCAGCGTCCTCGTCCTGACTTTC. As protein: CASSVLVLTF.

This chain connects TRBV28 to TRBJ2-1; D is perhaps TRBD2 (6 bases). The CDR3 covers 12 residues. CDR1 is MDHEN, CDR2 SYDVKM, per germline. V lost 7 bases to trimming and J lost 11 bases, with 15 bases between them. CDR3: CASTQRDSKQFF. CDR3 sequence (DNA): TGTGCCAGCACCCAAAGGGACTCCAAGCAGTTCTTC.

This chain joins TRBV6-1 and TRBJ2-7; TRBD1 matches 7 bases. Germline trimming cut 2 bases from V and 7 bases from J; bases unmatched to any gene: 5. Looked up from germline, CDR1 is MNHNS and CDR2 is SASEGT. The CDR3 loop spans 13 amino acids. CDR3 amino acids: CASSEQQGTEQYF. The CDR3 region has the DNA TGTGCCAGCAGTGAACAACAGGGGACGGAGCAGTACTTC.

CDR3 sequence: CAISDSGRARDTQYF. DNA for the CDR3: TGTGCCATCAGTGATTCCGGGAGGGCCAGAGATACGCAGTATTTT. The chain combines TRBV10-3 with TRBJ2-3, with 8 nucleotides matching TRBD2. This CDR3 region has 15 residues. J gave up 5 bases and V 3 bases, and 7 bases lay outside the gene matches. CDR1 and CDR2 from the germline V gene are ENHRY and SYGVKD.

The V gene is TRBV5-4, the J gene TRBJ2-5, with D possibly being TRBD1 (5 bases). The CDR3 has 14 residues. Germline-derived CDR1 and CDR2 are SGHNT and YYREEE (reference sequence). Trimming removed 4 bases at V and 5 bases at J, with 15 bases between. As DNA, the CDR3 is TGTGCCAGCAGCCTCGTCGGACATAGGGAGACCCAGTACTTC. Translated, it gives CASSLVGHRETQYF.

V and J are TRBV7-9 and TRBJ2-2; D is undetermined. There are 13 residues in the CDR3. V shed 3 bases and J shed 5 bases, with 7 bases lying between them. Per the germline V gene, CDR1 is SEHNR and CDR2 is FQNEAQ (reference sequence). DNA of the CDR3: TGTGCCAGCAGCTTCAGGAATACCGGGGAGCTGTTTTTT. Its protein product is CASSFRNTGELFF.

The chain combines TRBV30 with TRBJ2-3, with 8 positions matching TRBD2. CDR3 length: 14 amino acids. The germline CDR1 and CDR2 sequences are GTSNPN and SVGIG (reference sequence). Trimming removed 3 bases from V and 4 bases from J; junction bases left unmatched: 6. The DNA for the CDR3 is TGTGCCTGGAGCCAGCGGGAGTTTTCAGATACGCAGTATTTT. Encoded protein: CAWSQREFSDTQYF.

The gene calls are TRBV7-3 and TRBJ2-3; 8 bases are a match to TRBD1. The V and J ends lost 1 base and 5 bases, in that order; junction bases with no gene match: 11. Germline assignment: CDR1 SGHTA and CDR2 FQGTGA. This CDR3 is 17 amino acids long. CDR3: CASSLNPGGARGDTQYF. CDR3 DNA sequence: TGTGCCAGCAGCTTAAACCCAGGGGGCGCAAGGGGAGATACGCAGTATTTT.

The V call is TRBV6-6, the J call TRBJ2-2; D unresolved. The CDR3 consists of 13 residues. Per germline, CDR1 MNHNY and CDR2 SVGAGI (reference sequence). V lost 2 bases and J lost 6, with 7 bases in between. The CDR3 sequence: CASSYIEAGELFF. CDR3 DNA: TGTGCCAGCAGTTACATCGAAGCCGGGGAGCTGTTTTTT.

V and J are TRBV6-5 and TRBJ1-2; maybe TRBD1 (5 bases). CDR1 is MNHEY and CDR2 is SVGAGI in the germline V gene. Trimming removed 4 bases from V and 6 bases from J, with 15 bases in between. The CDR3 loop spans 14 amino acids. CDR3 nucleotides: TGTGCCAGCAGTTCAGGGCCAGGGTTCCATGGCTACACCTTC. Encoded protein: CASSSGPGFHGYTF.

CDR3 nucleotide sequence: TGTGCCTGGAGTGGACAGGGGAGCTACACCATATATTTT. Amino acid sequence: CAWSGQGSYTIYF. The rearrangement uses TRBV30 and TRBJ1-3, with TRBD1 matching 8 bases. J lost 8 bases, V lost 1 base, and 4 bases had no gene match. The CDR3 has 13 residues. Germline values: CDR1 GTSNPN, CDR2 SVGIG (reference sequence).

The rearrangement links TRBV18 to TRBJ2-5; the match to TRBD2 covers 9 bases. The germline V gene has CDR1 KGHSH and CDR2 LQKENI. The trim removed 1 base at V and 7 bases at J, leaving 7 bases unmatched. The CDR3 consists of 15 residues. The chain's CDR3 is CASSPRLADLGTQYF. The DNA of the CDR3 is TGTGCCAGCTCACCACGACTAGCGGACCTCGGGACCCAGTACTTC. The full variable domain, in which reference TRBV18 and TRBJ2-5 provide the parts outside the CDR3, is NAGVMQNPRHLVRRRGQEARLRCSPMKGHSHVYWYRQLPEEGLKFMVYLQKENIIDESGMPKERFSAEFPKEGPSILRIQQVVRGDSAAYFCASSPRLADLGTQYFGPGTRLLVL.

V usage is TRBV6-1 and J usage is TRBJ1-1; tentatively, D is TRBD1 (5 bases). This CDR3 has 15 amino acids. With 5 bases removed from V and 0 bases from J, the gap between germline ends came to 13 bases. CDR1 MNHNS and CDR2 SASEGT come from the germline V gene. The DNA for the CDR3 is TGTGCCAGCAGTACCCGGGACGGACTGAACACTGAAGCTTTCTTT. Translation gives CASSTRDGLNTEAFF.

This clone was seen once. The V call is TRBV4-1, the J call TRBJ1-4; no clear D gene. Germline loops: CDR1 MGHRA, CDR2 YSYEKL. This CDR3 comprises 17 residues. Trimming left V 1 base short and J 5 bases short, with 17 bases between. CDR3 amino acids: CASSQAPDGRLNEKLFF. The CDR3 coding sequence is TGCGCCAGCAGCCAAGCCCCGGACGGAAGATTAAATGAAAAACTGTTTTTT.

The chain employs TRBV11-1 and TRBJ2-3; possible D gene TRBD2, 6 bases. CDR1 and CDR2 from the germline V gene are SGHAT and FQDESV (reference sequence). The V end lost 4 bases, the J end lost 0 bases, and 17 bases lay between the germline ends. CDR3 size: 17 residues. The CDR3, as DNA: TGTGCCAGCAGCTCACGGCGGGACCGATCTAGCACAGATACGCAGTATTTT. Translation gives CASSSRRDRSSTDTQYF.

The V gene is TRBV4-1, the J gene TRBJ2-3; no reliable D call. Deletions cut 3 bases from V and 0 bases from J, with 10 bases between. CDR1 is MGHRA and CDR2 is YSYEKL in the germline V gene. The CDR3 totals 15 residues. Here the CDR3 reads CASSQSGVSTDTQYF. As DNA, the CDR3 is TGCGCCAGCAGCCAGAGTGGGGTTAGCACAGATACGCAGTATTTT.

The chain combines TRBV30 with TRBJ2-7, with D tentatively TRBD1 or TRBD2 (6 bases each). V was clipped by 0 bases and J by 8 bases, with 14 bases between them. The length of the CDR3 is 13 residues. The germline gives CDR1 GTSNPN, CDR2 SVGIG (reference sequence). The CDR3 region is CAWSVSRGRQQYF. Here the CDR3 DNA reads TGTGCCTGGAGTGTAAGCCGGGGGCGTCAGCAGTACTTC.

CDR3 residues: CASRVDSGRTDTQYF. The CDR3 DNA reads as TGCGCCAGCAGGGTGGATAGCGGGAGAACAGATACGCAGTATTTT. This chain connects TRBV5-1 to TRBJ2-3; TRBD2 matches at 9 bases. This CDR3 region has 15 residues. V shed 5 bases and J 3 bases; nucleotides not matched to a gene: 7. Germline lookup yields CDR1 SGHRS and CDR2 YFSETQ.

The gene calls are TRBV7-2 and TRBJ2-2; D is unclear. The CDR3 has 14 residues. The germline V gene encodes CDR1 SGHTA and CDR2 FQGNSA. V was pared by 5 bases and J by 5 bases, with 12 bases between. The CDR3 nucleotides are TGTGCCAGCAGCCCAACCCCTGAGACCGGGGAGCTGTTTTTT. Translated: CASSPTPETGELFF.

The CDR3 DNA reads TGTGCCAGTGGACCTCAGGGAAATAGCAATCAGCCCCAGCATTTT. Translated, it gives CASGPQGNSNQPQHF. The rearrangement uses TRBV19 and TRBJ1-5; D possibly corresponds to TRBD1 (5 bases). Germline assignment: CDR1 LNHDA and CDR2 SQIVND (reference sequence). Trimming stripped 8 bases from V and 0 bases from J, with 14 bases between. The CDR3 length is 15 residues.

In its sample, this clone was seen once. The rearrangement uses TRBV11-3 and TRBJ2-1; D is perhaps TRBD1 (6 bases). CDR3 length equals 15 residues. CDR1 and CDR2 from the germline V gene are SGHNT and YENEEA. V lost 5 bases, J lost 5 bases, and 16 bases lay in between. The CDR3 loop is CASSTIGTLNNEQFF. The CDR3 coding sequence is TGTGCCAGCAGCACAATAGGGACACTTAACAATGAGCAGTTCTTC.

This clone was found once. The J gene is TRBJ1-1, the V gene TRBV29-1; maybe TRBD1 (6 bases). The V gene's germline CDR1 is SQVTM and CDR2 ANQGSEA. The CDR3 extends over 13 amino acids. V lost 5 bases and J lost 8, with 18 bases in between. CDR3 sequence reads: CSVLSGGGREAFF. In nucleotides, the CDR3 is TGCAGCGTTTTAAGCGGAGGGGGGAGAGAAGCTTTCTTT.

This chain uses TRBV7-9 with TRBJ2-3; D gene ambiguous. The CDR3 has 14 residues. CDR1 and CDR2 from the germline V gene are SEHNR and FQNEAQ (reference sequence). Trimming removed 11 bases from V and 2 bases from J, with 17 bases in between. This CDR3 is CAATVVQSTDTQYF. CDR3 nucleotide sequence: TGTGCCGCCACTGTAGTGCAATCCACAGATACGCAGTATTTT.

This sequence joins TRBV5-5 and TRBJ2-7; 11 bases agree with TRBD2. Trimming at V came to 2 bases and at J to 7 bases, leaving 5 bases not matched to a gene. Looked up from germline, CDR1 is SGHKS and CDR2 is YYEKEE (reference sequence). The CDR3 covers 14 residues. CDR3 in amino acids: CASSLRLAGLEQYF. DNA of the CDR3: TGTGCCAGCAGCTTAAGACTAGCGGGACTTGAGCAGTACTTC.